These T cell receptor beta chains were read from a single sample in a study of shared clonotypes between healthy human individuals. Assay used: immunoSEQ multiplex PCR; TCRdb lists only in-frame clones, some missing. Among more than 900,000 clones listed, 75% to 85% were seen once. Sequenced material: memory CD4+ T cells from PBMCs. All receptors come from a man aged 18-30 years in good health. Some clones in this sample may be carry-over from other donors' samples. CDR3s include the opening cysteine and the closing phenylalanine or tryptophan. A D gene is named only where the DNA matches it firmly. Clone sizes are given selectively: once, few, many, or a class where the clone is expanded.

>TRBV28|-|TRBJ1-5|-
CASSFRQGRRSGNQPQHF
TGTGCCAGCAGTTTCAGGCAGGGTCGCCGAAGTGGCAATCAGCCCCAGCATTTT
>TRBV6-6|once|TRBJ1-5|-
CASSQPQHF
TGTGCCAGCAGTCAGCCCCAGCATTTT
>TRBV15|-|TRBJ2-7|TRBD1
CATSRGGTGGIYEQYF
TGTGCCACCAGCAGAGGGGGGACAGGGGGCATCTACGAGCAGTACTTC
>TRBV25-1|-|TRBJ1-2|-
CASSDRENYGYTF
TGTGCCAGCAGTGACAGGGAAAACTATGGCTACACCTTC
>TRBV5-4|-|TRBJ2-5|-
CASSLSIRARETQYF
-
>TRBV6-6|-|TRBJ1-1|-
CASSPRTGNTEAFF
TGTGCCAGCAGTCCCCGGACCGGGAACACTGAAGCTTTCTTT
>TRBV7-3|-|TRBJ2-7|TRBD1
CASSLDRAAEQYF
TGTGCCAGCAGCTTAGACAGGGCGGCCGAGCAGTACTTC
>TRBV11-1|-|TRBJ1-1|TRBD1
CASSTRRTGVGTEAFF
TGTGCCAGCAGCACCCGCCGGACAGGTGTAGGCACTGAAGCTTTCTTT
>TRBV7-9|-|TRBJ2-1|TRBD2
CASSLSSGRANEQFF
TGTGCCAGCAGCTTATCTAGCGGGAGGGCGAATGAGCAGTTCTTC
>TRBV4-1|once|TRBJ2-5|TRBD2
CASSPSGTSFEETQYF
TGCGCCAGCAGCCCATCCGGGACTAGTTTTGAAGAGACCCAGTACTTC
>TRBV28|-|TRBJ1-5|TRBD1
CASRQGDSYSNQPQHF
TGTGCCAGCAGGCAGGGGGATAGTTATAGCAATCAGCCCCAGCATTTT
>TRBV28|-|TRBJ2-3|-
CASSPDSTSDTQYF
TGTGCCAGCAGCCCTGACAGTACCTCGGATACGCAGTATTTT
>TRBV29-1|-|TRBJ1-2|-
CSVEGPGVGYTF
TGCAGCGTTGAAGGGCCAGGGGTTGGCTACACCTTC
>TRBV6-6|-|TRBJ2-7|TRBD2
CASVAGDSYEQYF
TGTGCCAGTGTAGCGGGAGACTCCTACGAGCAGTACTTC
>TRBV9|-|TRBJ2-3|TRBD1
CASSVTGTGNLQYF
TGTGCCAGCAGCGTGACCGGGACAGGGAATTTGCAGTATTTT
>TRBV7-3|few|TRBJ1-1|-
CASSADRNTEAFF
TGTGCCAGCAGCGCAGACAGGAACACTGAAGCTTTCTTT
>TRBV18|-|TRBJ1-5|-
CASSGVGGNQPQHF
TGTGCCAGCTCAGGGGTCGGGGGGAATCAGCCCCAGCATTTT
>TRBV15|-|TRBJ1-1|-
CATSRGQTRRAEAFF
TGTGCCACCAGCAGAGGACAGACTCGCCGCGCTGAAGCTTTCTTT
>TRBV29-1|-|TRBJ2-3|-
CSGAGLGSSTDTQYF
TGCAGCGGGGCAGGGTTGGGCTCTAGCACAGATACGCAGTATTTT
>TRBV30|-|TRBJ2-2|-
CAYITERSTGELFF
TGTGCCTACATAACGGAGCGGAGCACCGGGGAGCTGTTTTTT
>TRBV5-6|-|TRBJ2-1|-
CASSPQNGANYNEQFF
TGTGCCAGCAGCCCACAGAACGGAGCGAACTACAATGAGCAGTTCTTC
>TRBV30|-|TRBJ2-1|TRBD2
CAWGSGSSYNEQFF
TGTGCCTGGGGAAGCGGGAGCTCCTACAATGAGCAGTTCTTC
>TRBV7-2|-|TRBJ2-1|TRBD2
CASSTRLAGGMDEQFF
TGTGCCAGCAGCACCCGACTAGCGGGAGGAATGGATGAGCAGTTCTTC
>TRBV7-9|-|TRBJ2-7|TRBD2
CASSLELAGDEQYF
TGTGCCAGCAGCTTAGAACTAGCGGGAGACGAGCAGTACTTC
>TRBV2|few|TRBJ2-3|TRBD2
CASSDGLEREEADTQYF
TGTGCCAGCAGTGACGGTCTCGAGCGGGAGGAGGCAGATACGCAGTATTTT
>TRBV14|-|TRBJ2-5|TRBD1
CASSRGGPAQETQYF
TGTGCCAGCAGCCGAGGGGGCCCAGCCCAAGAGACCCAGTACTTC
>TRBV30|-|TRBJ2-5|TRBD2
CSWTTGTSGRGGMETQYF
TGTTCCTGGACTACCGGGACTAGCGGGAGGGGAGGAATGGAGACCCAGTACTTC
>TRBV7-3|-|TRBJ2-1|TRBD2
CASSSAGGGGNEQFF
TGTGCCAGCAGTTCAGCGGGAGGAGGAGGCAATGAGCAGTTCTTC
>TRBV13|-|TRBJ1-3|-
CASSALGSGNTIYF
TGTGCCAGCAGCGCCTTGGGCTCTGGAAACACCATATATTTT
>TRBV19|few|TRBJ2-5|-
CASSIDRGETQYF
TGTGCCAGTAGTATAGATCGGGGAGAGACCCAGTACTTC
>TRBV6-6|-|TRBJ1-2|-
CASSYPARAQYYGYTF
TGTGCCAGCAGTTACCCGGCCCGGGCACAGTACTATGGCTACACCTTC
>TRBV7-2|-|TRBJ2-7|TRBD2
CADNSSGNSYEQYF
TGTGCCGATAACTCTAGCGGGAATTCCTACGAGCAGTACTTC
>TRBV25-1|-|TRBJ2-7|-
CASSNTRRGADEQYF
TGTGCCAGCAGCAACACCAGGAGGGGAGCGGACGAGCAGTACTTC
>TRBV28|-|TRBJ2-1|-
CASSPWAGTAPFF
TGTGCCAGCAGCCCCTGGGCAGGGACTGCGCCGTTCTTC
>TRBV5-4|-|TRBJ1-1|-
CASSLRGGTEAFF
TGTGCCAGCAGCTTGCGGGGGGGCACTGAAGCTTTCTTT
>TRBV2|-|TRBJ1-1|TRBD1
CASSEEAGGGTEAFF
TGTGCCAGCAGTGAGGAGGCAGGGGGAGGTACTGAAGCTTTCTTT
>TRBV10-2|-|TRBJ2-1|-
CASSEMLGRLGEQFF
TGCGCCAGCAGTGAGATGTTAGGGAGATTAGGTGAGCAGTTCTTC
>TRBV18|-|TRBJ2-7|-
CASSPTTGFDNEQYF
TGTGCCAGCTCACCGACTACAGGGTTTGATAACGAGCAGTACTTC
>TRBV6-5|-|TRBJ1-5|-
CASSYRGGSNQPQHF
TGTGCCAGCAGTTACCGAGGTGGTAGCAATCAGCCCCAGCATTTT
>TRBV5-1|once|TRBJ2-2|-
CASSLLASTNTGELFF
TGCGCCAGCAGCTTATTAGCCAGCACGAACACCGGGGAGCTGTTTTTT
>TRBV2|-|TRBJ1-3|-
CASSETQARGNTIYF
TGTGCCAGCAGTGAAACCCAGGCGCGCGGAAACACCATATATTTT
>TRBV4-2|-|TRBJ2-1|-
CASSQVYRGEAYNEQFF
TGTGCCAGCAGCCAAGTGTACCGGGGAGAGGCCTACAATGAGCAGTTCTTC
>TRBV7-9|-|TRBJ1-2|-
CASSLDKNGYTF
TGTGCCAGCAGCTTAGACAAGAACGGCTACACCTTC
>TRBV28|-|TRBJ2-5|-
CASRLQGGETQYF
TGTGCCAGCAGGCTACAGGGTGGAGAGACCCAGTACTTC
>TRBV5-6|-|TRBJ2-7|-
CASSRTGPYEQYF
TGTGCCAGCAGCCGTACTGGACCCTACGAGCAGTACTTC
>TRBV5-1|once|TRBJ2-5|-
CASSLGPTGYQETQYF
TGCGCCAGCAGCTTAGGCCCGACTGGGTACCAAGAGACCCAGTACTTC